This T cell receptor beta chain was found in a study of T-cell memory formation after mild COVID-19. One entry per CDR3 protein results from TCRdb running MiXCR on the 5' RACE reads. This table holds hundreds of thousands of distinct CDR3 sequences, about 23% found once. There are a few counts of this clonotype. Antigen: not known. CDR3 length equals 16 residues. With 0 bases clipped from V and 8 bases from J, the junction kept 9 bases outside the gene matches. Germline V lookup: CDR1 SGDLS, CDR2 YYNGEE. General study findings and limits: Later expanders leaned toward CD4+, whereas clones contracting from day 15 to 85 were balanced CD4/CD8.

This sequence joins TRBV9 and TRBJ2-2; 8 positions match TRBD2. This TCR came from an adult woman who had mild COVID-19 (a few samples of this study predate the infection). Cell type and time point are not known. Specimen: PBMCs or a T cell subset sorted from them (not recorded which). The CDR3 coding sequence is TGTGCCAGCAGCGTAGGGGGACTAGTGTTATCGGGGGAGCTGTTTTTT. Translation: CASSVGGLVLSGELFF.